Presented here are 20 T cell receptor beta chains from one specimen sequenced in a study of CD8 T cells in ankylosing spondylitis. TCRdb reprocessed the 5' RACE reads via MiXCR and lists one record per CDR3 protein. The table shows about 240,000 distinct CDR3 sequences, with 8% to 9.5% occurring only once. Sample: blood, either unsorted or a sorted T cell fraction (not recorded which). All receptors derive from a male donor with ankylosing spondylitis or in good health (not recorded which).

The table lists this clonotype with many counts. The rearrangement uses TRBV15 and TRBJ1-5; D is undetermined. Germline V gene sequence: CDR1 LNHNV, CDR2 YYDKDF (reference sequence). This CDR3 region has 12 residues. V gave up 2 bases and J gave up 8 bases, with 7 bases separating them. The CDR3 sequence is CATSRTMEPQHF. The CDR3 region has the DNA TGTGCCACCAGCAGAACAATGGAGCCCCAGCATTTT.

This clonotype occurred a few times. This rearrangement joins TRBV27 to TRBJ2-2, with TRBD1 as a possible D gene (6 bases). CDR1 is MNHEY and CDR2 is SMNVEV in the germline V gene (reference sequence). The CDR3 consists of 12 residues. The V end lost 5 bases, the J end lost 6 bases, and 7 bases lay between the germline ends. CDR3 sequence (DNA): TGTGCCAGCAGTACAGGGTCCGGGGAGCTGTTTTTT. Translation gives CASSTGSGELFF.

V usage is TRBV7-2 and J usage is TRBJ1-5; D perhaps matches TRBD1 (6 bases). The CDR3 covers 15 residues. V was shortened by 5 bases and J by 0 bases, with 11 bases between the two germline ends. CDR1 and CDR2 (germline): SGHTA, FQGNSA. CDR3 amino acids: CASSATGYSNQPQHF. The CDR3 nucleotides read TGTGCCAGCAGCGCGACAGGATATAGCAATCAGCCCCAGCATTTT.

This clonotype came up many times. The gene calls are TRBV7-2 and TRBJ2-5, with D unresolved. This CDR3 region has 15 residues. The germline V gene has CDR1 SGHTA and CDR2 FQGNSA. The germline V and J ends were trimmed by 4 bases and 0 bases, with 12 bases remaining between them. CDR3 DNA: TGTGCCAGCAGCTATAGTTCAGATTACCAAGAGACCCAGTACTTC. This gives the protein CASSYSSDYQETQYF.

This clonotype was recorded a few times. The chain is built from TRBV7-2 and TRBJ2-1, with D maybe TRBD2 (6 bases). Germline values: CDR1 SGHTA, CDR2 FQGNSA. The CDR3 is 15 amino acids. Trimming cost V 0 bases and J 6 bases, with 12 bases left between them. The CDR3 protein is CASSLASGAPNEQFF. As DNA, the CDR3 is TGTGCCAGCAGCTTAGCTAGCGGAGCTCCCAATGAGCAGTTCTTC. The full variable domain, rest sourced from reference TRBV7-2 and TRBJ2-1, is GAGVSQSPSNKVTEKGKDVELRCDPISGHTALYWYRQSLGQGLEFLIYFQGNSAPDKSGLPSDRFSAERTGGSVSTLTIQRTQQEDSAVYLCASSLASGAPNEQFFGPGTRLTVL.

The sample holds many counts of this clonotype. The chain links TRBV14 to TRBJ2-5; D may be TRBD1 (6 bases). V was cut by 1 base and J by 2 bases, with 11 bases left in between. The CDR3 is 15 residues long. Germline V gene sequence: CDR1 SGHDN, CDR2 FVKESK. The chain's CDR3 is CASSQVRTAQETQYF. The DNA for the CDR3 is TGTGCCAGCAGCCAAGTCCGGACAGCTCAAGAGACCCAGTACTTC.

The gene calls are TRBV7-2 and TRBJ1-1; 7 nucleotides line up with TRBD1. CDR3 length: 16 amino acids. CDR1 and CDR2 (germline): SGHTA, FQGNSA. V lost 7 bases to trimming and J lost 0 bases; unmatched junction nucleotides: 11. CDR3 DNA sequence: TGTGCCAGCACCCCCCAGGGGGTTAGGGTGAACACTGAAGCTTTCTTT. As protein: CASTPQGVRVNTEAFF.

This clonotype was seen ten or more times. CDR3 protein: CASSVRATRGSGELFF. The CDR3 coding sequence is TGCGCCAGCAGTGTCCGAGCCACGAGAGGGTCCGGGGAGCTGTTTTTT. The J gene is TRBJ2-2, the V gene TRBV5-1; the D gene is possibly TRBD2 (5 bases). CDR3 length: 16 residues. Germline values: CDR1 SGHRS, CDR2 YFSETQ. Trimming shortened V by 5 bases and J by 6 bases, and 20 bases separated the two germline ends.

This clonotype has only a few counts. The chain combines TRBV7-3 with TRBJ2-1; D is unresolved. Trimming left V 3 bases short and J 7 bases short, with 16 bases between. The germline V gene has CDR1 SGHTA and CDR2 FQGTGA. The CDR3 contains 15 residues. CDR3 loop: CASSFEPVAGNEQFF. Here the CDR3 DNA reads TGTGCCAGCAGCTTTGAACCGGTGGCTGGGAATGAGCAGTTCTTC. Complete variable domain (other parts from reference TRBV7-3 and TRBJ2-1): GAGVSQTPSNKVTEKGKYVELRCDPISGHTALYWYRQSLGQGPEFLIYFQGTGAADDSGLPNDRFFAVRPEGSVSTLKIQRTERGDSAVYLCASSFEPVAGNEQFFGPGTRLTVL.

Regarding this clonotype: This may be a read error, as it is one base from a much larger clone. The conserved final phenylalanine or tryptophan is absent from the CDR3, which likely points to a read error. V usage is TRBV5-1 and J usage is TRBJ1-1; TRBD1 aligns across 7 bases. The CDR3 sequence is 14 residues long. Looked up from germline, CDR1 is SGHRS and CDR2 is YFSETQ. V trimming: 0 bases; J trimming: 3 bases; junction bases outside the gene matches: 2. CDR3 bases: TGCGCCAGCAGCTTGGACAGGGGTGACACTGAAGCTTTCTTA. It encodes CASSLDRGDTEAFL.

The V and J genes are TRBV6-2 or TRBV6-3 and TRBJ2-7; D gene unclear. CDR1 is MNHEY and CDR2 is SVGEGT in the germline V gene. The CDR3 has 13 amino acids. V gave up 5 bases and J gave up 6 bases, with 14 bases separating them. The CDR3 is CASSITISSEQYF. CDR3 sequence (DNA): TGTGCCAGCAGTATTACGATTTCGAGCGAGCAGTACTTC.

The chain recombines TRBV12-3 or TRBV12-4 with TRBJ1-5; D is ambiguous. The CDR3 totals 15 residues. V was trimmed by 1 base and J by 2 bases, leaving 9 bases between them. CDR3 loop: CASSLEGNGNQPQHF. DNA for the CDR3: TGTGCCAGCAGTTTAGAGGGAAATGGCAATCAGCCCCAGCATTTT.

This clonotype showed up many times. The chain recombines TRBV4-1 with TRBJ1-1; TRBD1 might be the D (5 bases). CDR1 MGHRA and CDR2 YSYEKL come from the germline V gene. V lost 4 bases, J lost 2 bases, and 14 bases lay in between. The CDR3 sequence is 15 residues long. This CDR3 is CASSRQLGANTEAFF. As DNA, the CDR3 is TGCGCCAGCAGCCGCCAACTCGGGGCCAACACTGAAGCTTTCTTT.

This chain links TRBV19 with TRBJ2-7, with D possibly called TRBD1 or TRBD2 (5 bases each). There are 13 residues in the CDR3. Trimming stripped 8 bases from V and 5 bases from J, with 16 bases between. Germline V CDR1 and CDR2: LNHDA, SQIVND (reference sequence). The CDR3 protein is CASRWAGTDEQYF. Here the CDR3 DNA reads TGTGCCAGTCGTTGGGCAGGGACGGACGAGCAGTACTTC.

At least ten counts were recorded for this clonotype. The rearrangement links TRBV10-3 to TRBJ1-5; D may be TRBD1 (5 bases). Germline values: CDR1 ENHRY, CDR2 SYGVKD. The CDR3 has 14 residues. V lost 0 bases and J lost 4, with 7 bases in between. The CDR3 is CAISESRGNQPQHF. The CDR3 DNA sequence: TGTGCCATCAGTGAGTCGCGGGGGAATCAGCCCCAGCATTTT.

The table lists this clonotype with many counts. V and J are TRBV20-1 and TRBJ2-1, with 9 bases that match TRBD2. CDR1 DFQATT and CDR2 SNEGSKA come from the germline V gene (reference sequence). This CDR3 region has 14 residues. After removal of 3 bases from V and 7 bases from J, the junction contained 7 bases not matched to a gene. The CDR3 bases are TGCAGTGCTAGCACCAGCGGGGGGTGGAATGAGCAGTTCTTC. It encodes CSASTSGGWNEQFF.

This clonotype was seen repeatedly, ten times or more. The chain combines TRBV7-9 with TRBJ1-4; TRBD1 aligns across 8 bases. CDR3 length equals 16 residues. CDR1 is SEHNR, CDR2 FQNEAQ, per germline (reference sequence). Trimming at V came to 1 base and at J to 4 bases, leaving 5 bases not matched to a gene. CDR3 DNA sequence: TGTGCCAGCAGCTTAGTCGCGACAGGGGTTAATGAAAAACTGTTTTTT. Its protein product is CASSLVATGVNEKLFF.

This clonotype has a count of ten or more. The rearrangement joins TRBV3-1 to TRBJ2-3; D ambiguous. There are 14 residues in the CDR3. The germline V and J ends were trimmed by 1 base and 2 bases, with 7 bases remaining between them. Germline-derived CDR1 and CDR2 are LGHDT and YNNKEL (reference sequence). CDR3 loop: CASSQVKATDTQYF. The CDR3 DNA reads as TGTGCCAGCAGCCAAGTCAAAGCCACAGATACGCAGTATTTT.

Written as DNA, the CDR3 is TGTGCCAGCAGCTCGCCAGGGGGTCATGAGCAGTTCTTC. Its translation is CASSSPGGHEQFF. This chain connects TRBV5-6 to TRBJ2-1, with 7 nucleotides matching TRBD1. The CDR3 consists of 13 residues. Trimming cost V 3 bases and J 8 bases; bases outside gene matches: 5. CDR1 and CDR2 from the germline V gene are SGHDT and YYEEEE.

There are many counts of this clonotype. J is TRBJ2-3 and V is TRBV6-5, with 8 bases aligning to TRBD2. This CDR3 is built from 14 residues. Trimming removed 4 bases from V and 6 bases from J; junction bases left unmatched: 6. From germline, CDR1 is MNHEY and CDR2 SVGAGI. CDR3 region: CASSSRGGMDTQYF. CDR3 coding DNA: TGTGCCAGCAGTTCCCGGGGGGGCATGGATACGCAGTATTTT.